This T cell receptor beta chain is from a study of OX40 agonist ivuxolimab in advanced cancers. Study-level information: Ivuxolimab is an agonistic anti-OX40 (CD134) antibody, and patients were treated with it. Three patients responded partially, comprising one with hepatocellular carcinoma and two with cutaneous melanoma. At about 82% male, the cohort had a mean age of around 56 years, ranging from 23 to 79. Patients received ivuxolimab, an intravenous treatment, every 2 weeks at 0.01 to 10 mg/kg.

Germline lookup yields CDR1 MGHRA and CDR2 YSYEKL. Between the trimmed V and J ends, which lost 1 base and 0 bases, there was a span of 10 bases. The CDR3 sequence is 16 residues long. Data came from immunoSEQ multiplex PCR; TCRdb stores just in-frame clones and leaves some out. Of approximately 82,000 clones listed, 86% are singletons. The sequence came from an adult with an advanced solid tumor such as melanoma, head and neck, liver or kidney cancer. Sequences were derived from CD4+ or CD8+ T cells sorted from blood, sampled in a trial of the OX40 agonist ivuxolimab. The chain employs TRBV4-1 and TRBJ2-1, with D perhaps TRBD1 (6 bases). The CDR3 here is CASSQVGTRSYNEQFF. In nucleotides, the CDR3 is TGCGCCAGCAGCCAAGTTGGGACACGCTCCTACAATGAGCAGTTCTTC.